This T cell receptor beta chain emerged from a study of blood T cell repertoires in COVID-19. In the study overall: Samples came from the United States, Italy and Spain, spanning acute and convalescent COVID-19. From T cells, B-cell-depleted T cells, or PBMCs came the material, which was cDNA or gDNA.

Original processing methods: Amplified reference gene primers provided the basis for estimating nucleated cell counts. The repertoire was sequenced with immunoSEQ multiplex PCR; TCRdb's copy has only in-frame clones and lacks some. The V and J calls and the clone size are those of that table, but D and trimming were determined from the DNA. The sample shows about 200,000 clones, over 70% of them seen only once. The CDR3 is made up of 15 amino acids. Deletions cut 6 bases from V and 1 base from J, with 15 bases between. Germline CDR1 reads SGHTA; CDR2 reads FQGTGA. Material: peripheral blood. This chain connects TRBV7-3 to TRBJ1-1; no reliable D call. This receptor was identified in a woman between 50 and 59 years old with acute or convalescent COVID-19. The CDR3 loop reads CASRSNAAGNTEAFF. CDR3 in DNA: TGTGCCAGCAGATCCAACGCCGCGGGGAACACTGAAGCTTTCTTT.